This T cell receptor (beta chain) came from a study of tumor and adjacent non-tumor tissue in lung cancer. The CDR3 has 16 amino acids. Per the germline V gene, CDR1 is MNHNY and CDR2 is SVGAGI (reference sequence). As regards this clonotype: An end of the junction does not agree with germline; a read error may underlie this.

A modified ARM-PCR protocol with three rounds of nested PCR amplified TCRbeta. TCRdb passed the multiplex PCR reads through MiXCR, listing each CDR3 protein once. The data hold approximately 100,000 distinct CDR3 sequences, with roughly 80% observed a single time. RNA was extracted from bulk tissue without any cell sorting. The chain carries TRBV6-6 and TRBJ2-3; 7 bases are shared with TRBD2. The clonotype was recovered from an older woman with non-small cell lung cancer. The sequenced material came from lung tumor tissue. The CDR3 protein is CDSTSAGTNAGDTQYF. CDR3 DNA: TGTGACAGCACTTCGGCGGGGACTAATGCTGGGGATACACAGTATTTT.